This record covers a single TCR beta chain. The antigen is not known. The germline V and J ends were trimmed by 4 bases and 4 bases, with 14 bases remaining between them. Germline CDR1 reads SGHTA; CDR2 reads FQGNSA. The CDR3 sequence is 15 residues long. TCRdb analysed the RT-PCR reads with MiXCR anew, one entry per CDR3 protein. Found here are roughly 650,000 distinct CDR3 sequences, 15% to 17% of them singletons; the top ten hold 11%. These data come from a study of response to subunit inactivated influenza vaccine. Study-level findings and limits: Each seasonal influenza vaccination recruits few new T cells, the authors suggested.

The receptor was isolated from a man aged 50 to 59 who received an inactivated influenza vaccine. The source material was PBMCs from blood, sampled 11 to 12 days after vaccination. The chain carries TRBV7-2 and TRBJ1-3; D is uncertain. The CDR3, as DNA: TGTGCCAGCAGCTCCCCCGGGAGTGTAGGAAACACCATATATTTT. Residues: CASSSPGSVGNTIYF. The full variable domain, completed using reference TRBV7-2 and TRBJ1-3, is GAGVSQSPSNKVTEKGKDVELRCDPISGHTALYWYRQSLGQGLEFLIYFQGNSAPDKSGLPSDRFSAERTGGSVSTLTIQRTQQEDSAVYLCASSSPGSVGNTIYFGEGSWLTVV.